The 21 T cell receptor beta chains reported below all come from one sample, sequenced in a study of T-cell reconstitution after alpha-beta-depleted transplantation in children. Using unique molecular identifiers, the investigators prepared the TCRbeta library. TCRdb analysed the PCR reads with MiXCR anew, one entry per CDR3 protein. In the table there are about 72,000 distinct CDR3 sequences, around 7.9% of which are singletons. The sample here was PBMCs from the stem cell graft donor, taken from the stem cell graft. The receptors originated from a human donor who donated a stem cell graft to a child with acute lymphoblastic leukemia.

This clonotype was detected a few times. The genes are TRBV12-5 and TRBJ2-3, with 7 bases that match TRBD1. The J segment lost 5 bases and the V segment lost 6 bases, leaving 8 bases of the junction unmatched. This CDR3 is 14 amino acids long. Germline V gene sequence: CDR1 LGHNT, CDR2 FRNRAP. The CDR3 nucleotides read TGTGCTAGTGGCACAGGGGAGACGCGAGATACGCAGTATTTT. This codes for CASGTGETRDTQYF.

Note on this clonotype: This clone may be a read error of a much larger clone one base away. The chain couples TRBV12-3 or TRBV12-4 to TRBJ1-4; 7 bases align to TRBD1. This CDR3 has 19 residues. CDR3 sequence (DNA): TGTGCCTGCAGACCGTCGGACAGGAGGAAAGGGGCAACTAATGAAAAACTGTTTTTT. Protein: CACRPSDRRKGATNEKLFF.

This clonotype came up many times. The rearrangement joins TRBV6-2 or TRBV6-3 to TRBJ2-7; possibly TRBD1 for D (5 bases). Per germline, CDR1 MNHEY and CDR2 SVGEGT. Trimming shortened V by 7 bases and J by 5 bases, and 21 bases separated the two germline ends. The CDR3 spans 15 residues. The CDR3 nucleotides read TGTGCCAGCACCGCAGACCCCTCAGGGTCCCACGAGCAGTACTTC. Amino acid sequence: CASTADPSGSHEQYF.

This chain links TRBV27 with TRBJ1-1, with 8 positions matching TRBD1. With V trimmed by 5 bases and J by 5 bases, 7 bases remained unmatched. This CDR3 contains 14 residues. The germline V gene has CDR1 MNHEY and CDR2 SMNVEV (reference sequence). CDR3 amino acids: CASSQQGEGTEAFF. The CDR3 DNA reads TGTGCCAGCAGTCAACAGGGGGAGGGGACTGAAGCTTTCTTT.

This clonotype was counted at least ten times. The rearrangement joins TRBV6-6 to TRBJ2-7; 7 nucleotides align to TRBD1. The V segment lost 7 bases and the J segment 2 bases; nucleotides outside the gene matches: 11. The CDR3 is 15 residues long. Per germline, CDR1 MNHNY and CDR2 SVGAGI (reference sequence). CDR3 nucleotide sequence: TGTGCCAGCATCGTTAGGGGGCAGGGAACCTACGAGCAGTACTTC. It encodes CASIVRGQGTYEQYF.

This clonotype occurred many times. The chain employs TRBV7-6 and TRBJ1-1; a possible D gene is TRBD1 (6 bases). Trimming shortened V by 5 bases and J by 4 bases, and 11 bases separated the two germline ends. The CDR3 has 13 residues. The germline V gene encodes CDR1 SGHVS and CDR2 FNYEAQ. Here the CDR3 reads CASSRGVATEAFF. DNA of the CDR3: TGTGCCAGCAGCAGGGGGGTTGCCACTGAAGCTTTCTTT.

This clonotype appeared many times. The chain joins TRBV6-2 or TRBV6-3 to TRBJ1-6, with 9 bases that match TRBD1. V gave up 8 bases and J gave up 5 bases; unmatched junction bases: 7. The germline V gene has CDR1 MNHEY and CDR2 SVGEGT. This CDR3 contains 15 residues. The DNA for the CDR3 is TGTGCCAGCCGGGACAGGGAGAGACATAATTCACCCCTCCACTTT. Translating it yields CASRDRERHNSPLHF.

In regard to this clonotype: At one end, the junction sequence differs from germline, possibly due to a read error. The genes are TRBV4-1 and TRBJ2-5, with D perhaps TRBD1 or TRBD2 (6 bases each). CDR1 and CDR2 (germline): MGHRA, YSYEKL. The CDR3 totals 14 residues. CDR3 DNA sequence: TGTGCCATCAGCCGGGGGCGGGACCAAGAGACCCAGTACTTC. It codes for CAISRGRDQETQYF.

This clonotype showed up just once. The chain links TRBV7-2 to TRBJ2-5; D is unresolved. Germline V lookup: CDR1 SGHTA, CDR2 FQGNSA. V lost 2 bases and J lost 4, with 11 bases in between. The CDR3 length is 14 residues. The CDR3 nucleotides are TGTGCCAGCAGCTTAACCCAGGTGGGAGAGACCCAGTACTTC. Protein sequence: CASSLTQVGETQYF.

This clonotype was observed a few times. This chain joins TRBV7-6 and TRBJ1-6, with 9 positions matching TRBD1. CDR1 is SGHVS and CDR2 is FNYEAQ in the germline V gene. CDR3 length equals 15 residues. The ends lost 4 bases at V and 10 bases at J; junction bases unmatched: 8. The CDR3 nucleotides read TGTGCCAGCAGCTCCGGACAGGGGCCGAGCTCACCCCTCCACTTT. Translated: CASSSGQGPSSPLHF. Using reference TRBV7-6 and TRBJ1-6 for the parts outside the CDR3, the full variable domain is GAGVSQSPRYKVTKRGQDVALRCDPISGHVSLYWYRQALGQGPEFLTYFNYEAQQDKSGLPNDRFSAERPEGSISTLTIQRTEQRDSAMYRCASSSGQGPSSPLHFGNGTRLTVT.

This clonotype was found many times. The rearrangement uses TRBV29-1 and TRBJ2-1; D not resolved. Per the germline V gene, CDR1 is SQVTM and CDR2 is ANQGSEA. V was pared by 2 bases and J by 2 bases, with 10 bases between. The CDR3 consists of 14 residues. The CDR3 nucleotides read TGCAGCGTTGAAAGTCCGAAGACCTACAATGAGCAGTTCTTC. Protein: CSVESPKTYNEQFF.

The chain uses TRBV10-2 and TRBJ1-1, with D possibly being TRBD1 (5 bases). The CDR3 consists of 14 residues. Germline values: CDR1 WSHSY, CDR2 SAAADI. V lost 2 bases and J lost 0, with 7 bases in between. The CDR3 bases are TGCGCCAGCAGTGAGGTGACAGTGAACACTGAAGCTTTCTTT. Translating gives CASSEVTVNTEAFF.

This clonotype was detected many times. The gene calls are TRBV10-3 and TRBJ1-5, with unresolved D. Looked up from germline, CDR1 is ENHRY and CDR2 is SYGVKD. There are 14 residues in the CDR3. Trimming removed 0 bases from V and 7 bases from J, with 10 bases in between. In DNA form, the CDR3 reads TGTGCCATCAGTGAGTCGGGGTGGAGCCAGCCCCAGCATTTT. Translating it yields CAISESGWSQPQHF.

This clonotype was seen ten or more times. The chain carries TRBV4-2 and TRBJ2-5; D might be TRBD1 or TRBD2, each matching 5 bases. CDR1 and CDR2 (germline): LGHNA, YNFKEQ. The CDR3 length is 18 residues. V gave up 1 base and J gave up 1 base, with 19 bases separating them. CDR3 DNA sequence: TGTGCCAGCAGCCAAGTCCTCTCCGGGACCCAATTCCAAGAGACCCAGTACTTC. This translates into CASSQVLSGTQFQETQYF.

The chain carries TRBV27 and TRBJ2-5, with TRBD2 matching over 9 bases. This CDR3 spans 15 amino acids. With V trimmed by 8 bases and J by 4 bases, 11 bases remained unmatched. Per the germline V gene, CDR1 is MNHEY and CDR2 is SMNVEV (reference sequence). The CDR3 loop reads CASGLTSGYRETQYF. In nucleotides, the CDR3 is TGTGCCAGCGGCTTAACTAGCGGGTATCGAGAGACCCAGTACTTC.

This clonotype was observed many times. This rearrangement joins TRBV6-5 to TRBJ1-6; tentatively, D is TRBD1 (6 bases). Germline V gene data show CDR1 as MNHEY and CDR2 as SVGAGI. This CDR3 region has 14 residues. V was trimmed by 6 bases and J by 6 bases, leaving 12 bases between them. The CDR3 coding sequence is TGTGCCAGCAGCTCGACAGGTGCTAATTCACCCCTCCACTTT. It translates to CASSSTGANSPLHF.

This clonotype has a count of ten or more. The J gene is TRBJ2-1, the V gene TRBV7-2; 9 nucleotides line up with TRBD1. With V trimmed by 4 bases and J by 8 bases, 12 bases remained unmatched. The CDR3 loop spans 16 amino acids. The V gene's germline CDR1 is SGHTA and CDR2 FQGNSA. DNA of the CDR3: TGTGCCAGCAGCTCCATCGGGGGACAGGGTGTCCATGAGCAGTTCTTC. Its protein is CASSSIGGQGVHEQFF.

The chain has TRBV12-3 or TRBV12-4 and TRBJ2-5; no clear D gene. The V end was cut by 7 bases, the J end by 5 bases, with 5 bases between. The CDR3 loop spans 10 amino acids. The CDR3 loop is CASIRETQYF. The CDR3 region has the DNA TGTGCCAGCATCCGGGAGACCCAGTACTTC.

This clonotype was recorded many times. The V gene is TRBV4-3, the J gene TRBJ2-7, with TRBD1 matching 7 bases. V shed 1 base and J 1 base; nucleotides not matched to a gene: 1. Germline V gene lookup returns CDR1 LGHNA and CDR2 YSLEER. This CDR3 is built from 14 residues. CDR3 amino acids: CASSQAGGSYEQYF. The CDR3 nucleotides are TGCGCCAGCAGCCAAGCAGGGGGATCCTACGAGCAGTACTTC.

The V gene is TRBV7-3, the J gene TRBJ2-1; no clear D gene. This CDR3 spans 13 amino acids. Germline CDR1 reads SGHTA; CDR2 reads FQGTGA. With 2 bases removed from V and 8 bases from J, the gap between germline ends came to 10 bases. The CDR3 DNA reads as TGTGCCAGCAGCTTAGAAGGGTCCGATGAGCAGTTCTTC. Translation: CASSLEGSDEQFF.

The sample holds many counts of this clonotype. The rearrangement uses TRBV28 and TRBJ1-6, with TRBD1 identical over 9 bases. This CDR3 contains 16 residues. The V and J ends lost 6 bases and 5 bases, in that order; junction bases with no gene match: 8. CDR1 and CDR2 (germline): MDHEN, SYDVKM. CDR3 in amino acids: CASSLARDRDNSPLHF. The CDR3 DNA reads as TGTGCCAGCAGCCTTGCCCGGGACAGGGATAATTCACCCCTCCACTTT.